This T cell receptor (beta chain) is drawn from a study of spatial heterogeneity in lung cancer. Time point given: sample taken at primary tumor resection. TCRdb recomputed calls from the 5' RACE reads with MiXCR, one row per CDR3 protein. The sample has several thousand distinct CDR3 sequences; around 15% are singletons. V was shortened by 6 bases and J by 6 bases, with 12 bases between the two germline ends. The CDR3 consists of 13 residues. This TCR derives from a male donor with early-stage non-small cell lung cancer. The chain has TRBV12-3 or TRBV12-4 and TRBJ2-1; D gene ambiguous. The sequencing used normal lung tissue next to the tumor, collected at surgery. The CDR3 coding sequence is TGTGCCAGCAGCCAGATCTCTGCCAATGAGCAGTTCTTC. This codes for CASSQISANEQFF.